The table lists the clone carrying this TCR beta chain with a few counts. Its target is not known. Blood RNA was derived from unsorted whole blood, and germline DNA was extracted too. The CDR3 runs 14 residues. Germline loops: CDR1 MDHEN, CDR2 SYDVKM. The V and J ends lost 5 bases and 5 bases respectively, with 12 bases between them. The source of the sample is a study of tumor-infiltrating lymphocytes in primary liver carcinoma. Turning to the study itself: All lesions had stage T1-T3 N0M0 and about 4 to 10 cm widths. Study-wide results and limits: Bulk unsorted samples prevented comparison of CD4+ and CD8+ repertoires. Tumor region pairs showed greater overlap than either tumor-adjacent or tumor-blood pairs did. The top-250-clone fraction was significantly higher in tumors than in blood (p = 0.039).

Making TCR beta cDNA involved roughly 500 ng total RNA and a constant-region primer. Employing slightly modified ARM-PCR, three nested multiplex PCR rounds were run, and these gave rise to the TCR beta libraries. Running roughly 10 cycles apiece, the first two PCR rounds relied on TRBV1-TRBV30 forward primers together with a C-beta reverse primer. TCRdb used MiXCR to reprocess the multiplex PCR reads, holding one entry per CDR3 protein. The sample holds fewer than 350,000 distinct CDR3 sequences, around three fifths seen once. This receptor was obtained from a man aged 35 to 55 with primary liver carcinoma and hepatitis B virus infection. The chain is built from TRBV28 and TRBJ2-2; D ambiguous. Sequenced sample: peripheral blood. The CDR3 coding sequence is TGTGCCAGCAGTAGGGTGGTAGCTACCGGGGAGCTGTTTTTT. Its protein is CASSRVVATGELFF.